This T cell receptor (beta chain) was observed in a study of T cells in women clearing cervical HPV infection. The germline V gene has CDR1 SQVTM and CDR2 ANQGSEA. The CDR3 has 11 amino acids. The table came from immunoSEQ multiplex PCR; TCRdb's copy has only in-frame clones and leaves some out. Its table lists some 23,000 clones. Turning to this clone: The CDR3 end falls 3 residues outside the read, so it is completed with the germline J gene.

This chain connects TRBV29-1 to TRBJ1-1, with D possibly matching TRBD1 (6 bases). This TCR was sampled from a woman aged 18 to 75 with a cervical HPV16 infection that either progressed to CIN3+ or cleared (not recorded which). Sequencing input: blood buffy coat. CDR3 DNA, as far as it was read: TGCAGCGTAGAGACAGGTACCGAA. This codes for CSVETGTE. The whole CDR3 sequence reads CSVETGTEAFF.